Below are 9 T cell receptor beta chains sequenced from a single sample in a study of T cell changes during pregnancy in multiple sclerosis. Sequencing used immunoSEQ multiplex PCR; TCRdb keeps in-frame clones, though not all of them. The sample lists fewer than 50,000 clones; roughly 90% were seen once. Sequenced here: peripheral blood, sampled in the second trimester of pregnancy. The receptors come from a female donor in good health, enrolled as a control in a pregnancy study.

The rearrangement links TRBV5-4 to TRBJ1-1; 11 bases line up with TRBD1. The germline gives CDR1 SGHNT, CDR2 YYREEE (reference sequence). V was pared by 4 bases and J by 6 bases, with 11 bases of the junction left unmatched. This CDR3 has 16 residues. Written as DNA, the CDR3 is TGTGCCAGCAGCGGAGGACAGGGGGCGAGAAGAGCTGAAGCTTTCTTT. Protein sequence: CASSGGQGARRAEAFF.

The CDR3 region has the DNA TGTGCCAGCAGCTTAGCGGGTGGGACACACCCCGTAGGGAACACTGAAGCTTTCTTT. Translated, it gives CASSLAGGTHPVGNTEAFF. The gene calls are TRBV7-6 and TRBJ1-1, with D maybe TRBD1 (6 bases). The CDR3 sequence is 19 residues long. The V end was cut by 0 bases, the J end by 1 base, with 21 bases between. Germline CDR1 is SGHVS and CDR2 is FNYEAQ.

The V call is TRBV5-6, the J call TRBJ1-2, with 7 bases fitting TRBD1. The CDR3 totals 15 residues. In germline, CDR1 is SGHDT, CDR2 YYEEEE. V gave up 2 bases and J gave up 6 bases; unmatched junction bases: 10. The CDR3 region has the DNA TGTGCCAGCAGCTTACCGACAGGGAATACAGATGGCTACACCTTC. This encodes CASSLPTGNTDGYTF. The full variable domain, rest sourced from reference TRBV5-6 and TRBJ1-2, is DAGVTQSPTHLIKTRGQQVTLRCSPKSGHDTVSWYQQALGQGPQFIFQYYEEEERQRGNFPDRFSGHQFPNYSSELNVNALLLGDSALYLCASSLPTGNTDGYTFGSGTRLTVV.

The gene calls are TRBV29-1 and TRBJ2-7, with 9 bases aligning to TRBD1. V was clipped by 7 bases and J by 0 bases; unmatched bases: 16. Germline V gene data show CDR1 as SQVTM and CDR2 as ANQGSEA. The CDR3 contains 17 residues. CDR3 sequence (DNA): TGCAGCGCGGGACAGGGACCGGGGGGCCCTAGCTCCTACGAGCAGTACTTC. Translating it yields CSAGQGPGGPSSYEQYF.

The chain links TRBV6-5 to TRBJ2-5; 8 bases align to TRBD1. This CDR3 contains 14 residues. Germline values: CDR1 MNHEY, CDR2 SVGAGI. The V and J ends lost 2 bases and 5 bases, in that order; junction bases with no gene match: 4. The CDR3 is CASSYTTGEETQYF. The CDR3 nucleotides are TGTGCCAGCAGTTACACGACAGGGGAGGAGACCCAGTACTTC.

This clone appeared once. The chain couples TRBV10-3 to TRBJ2-5; TRBD2 agrees at 11 bases. From germline, CDR1 is ENHRY and CDR2 SYGVKD. The CDR3 consists of 14 residues. Trimming at V came to 4 bases and at J to 3 bases, leaving 1 base not matched to a gene. CDR3 sequence (DNA): TGTGCCATCAGTGTGGGACTAGCGGAAGAGACCCAGTACTTC. Protein: CAISVGLAEETQYF.

The V gene is TRBV11-2, the J gene TRBJ2-7; D gene uncertain. The CDR3 sequence is 12 residues long. CDR1 is SGHAT and CDR2 is FQNNGV in the germline V gene. V was shortened by 3 bases and J by 0 bases, with 3 bases between the two germline ends. CDR3 in DNA: TGTGCCAGCAGCTTCAGCTCCTACGAGCAGTACTTC. It yields the protein CASSFSSYEQYF.

This rearrangement joins TRBV7-9 to TRBJ1-4; a possible D gene is TRBD1 (6 bases). With 5 bases removed from V and 4 bases from J, the gap between germline ends came to 11 bases. Per the germline V gene, CDR1 is SEHNR and CDR2 is FQNEAQ (reference sequence). There are 14 residues in the CDR3. CDR3 in amino acids: CASSPDSLNEKLFF. CDR3 bases: TGTGCCAGCAGCCCGGACAGCCTTAATGAAAAACTGTTTTTT. The whole variable domain, remainder taken from reference TRBV7-9 and TRBJ1-4, is DTGVSQNPRHKITKRGQNVTFRCDPISEHNRLYWYRQTLGQGPEFLTYFQNEAQLEKSRLLSDRFSAERPKGSFSTLEIQRTEQGDSAMYLCASSPDSLNEKLFFGSGTQLSVL.

The chain joins TRBV19 to TRBJ1-5; perhaps TRBD1 as D (6 bases). CDR1 and CDR2 (germline): LNHDA, SQIVND (reference sequence). The CDR3 length is 15 residues. The germline V and J ends were trimmed by 3 bases and 4 bases, with 13 bases remaining between them. CDR3 sequence reads: CASSILDRSNQPQHF. Written as DNA, the CDR3 is TGTGCCAGTAGTATCCTCGACAGGTCAAATCAGCCCCAGCATTTT.